What follows are 11 T cell receptor beta chains derived from one specimen sequenced in a study of T cell responses to AZD1222 COVID-19 vaccine. The protocol was immunoSEQ multiplex PCR, while the TCRdb copy is restricted to in-frame clones and leaves out a portion. The table has fewer than 95,000 clones, 80% to 90% seen once. This sample comprised peripheral blood, obtained on day 0 of AZD1222 vaccination. Receptors were obtained from an adult in good health.

V and J are TRBV9 and TRBJ2-5, with a possible D match to TRBD2 (6 bases). Germline V gives CDR1 SGDLS, CDR2 YYNGEE. This CDR3 has 13 residues. V gave up 3 bases and J gave up 3 bases, with 9 bases separating them. The CDR3 reads CASSAPGEETQYF. CDR3 bases: TGTGCCAGCAGCGCCCCGGGGGAAGAGACCCAGTACTTC.

The genes are TRBV25-1 and TRBJ1-2, with D uncertain. V was shortened by 8 bases and J by 6 bases, with 7 bases between the two germline ends. This CDR3 spans 10 amino acids. The germline V gene encodes CDR1 MGHDK and CDR2 SYGVNS. This CDR3 is CASELNGYTF. In nucleotides, the CDR3 is TGTGCCAGCGAATTAAATGGCTACACCTTC.

The chain carries TRBV11-3 and TRBJ2-1; TRBD1 matches 9 bases. The CDR3 loop spans 12 amino acids. Germline V gives CDR1 SGHNT, CDR2 YENEEA. V dropped 5 bases and J dropped 10; count of bases not matched to a gene: 3. The CDR3 DNA follows: TGTGCCAGCAGCCGGACAGGGGACGAGCAGTTCTTC. Protein product: CASSRTGDEQFF.

V and J are TRBV5-1 and TRBJ1-6, with a weak D call TRBD1 (6 bases). The CDR3 has 15 amino acids. V dropped 0 bases and J dropped 8 bases, with 12 bases sitting between them. The V gene's germline CDR1 is SGHRS and CDR2 YFSETQ. The CDR3 region is CASSLVANRDSPLHF. The DNA for the CDR3 is TGCGCCAGCAGCTTGGTCGCAAACAGGGATTCACCCCTCCACTTT.

The CDR3 DNA reads TGTGCCAGCAGCACCGGACAGGATAATTCACCCCTCCACTTT. Protein sequence: CASSTGQDNSPLHF. The rearrangement links TRBV7-6 to TRBJ1-6; 7 bases are a match to TRBD1. V trimming: 5 bases; J trimming: 5 bases; junction bases outside the gene matches: 3. This CDR3 has 14 residues. CDR1 and CDR2 from the germline V gene are SGHVS and FNYEAQ.

This sequence joins TRBV6-5 and TRBJ1-1, with D maybe TRBD1 (5 bases). CDR1 is MNHEY and CDR2 is SVGAGI in the germline V gene. CDR3 length: 15 amino acids. Trimming left V 0 bases short and J 1 base short, with 9 bases between. As DNA, the CDR3 is TGTGCCAGCAGTTACTCGGGGGGAAGGAACACTGAAGCTTTCTTT. Translated, it gives CASSYSGGRNTEAFF.

The chain employs TRBV27 and TRBJ1-3, with D tentatively TRBD1 (5 bases). The CDR3 extends over 18 amino acids. Trimming removed 7 bases from V and 0 bases from J, with 22 bases in between. Germline CDR1 MNHEY, CDR2 SMNVEV (reference sequence). DNA of the CDR3: TGTGCCAGCATGGCATCAGGGACTTATACGAGCTCTGGAAACACCATATATTTT. Its protein product is CASMASGTYTSSGNTIYF.

The genes are TRBV5-4 and TRBJ2-1; D is possibly TRBD2 (5 bases). The CDR3 sequence is 14 residues long. V was clipped by 4 bases and J by 8 bases, with 16 bases between them. Germline CDR1 reads SGHNT; CDR2 reads YYREEE (reference sequence). The chain's CDR3 is CASSPRGDSDEQFF. CDR3 bases: TGTGCCAGCAGCCCCCGGGGAGATTCGGATGAGCAGTTCTTC.

This clone was seen once. The chain links TRBV5-6 to TRBJ2-1; 14 bases line up with TRBD2. CDR1 and CDR2 (germline): SGHDT, YYEEEE. This CDR3 is 14 amino acids long. V lost 3 bases, J lost 10 bases, and 3 bases stayed unmatched. The CDR3 DNA reads as TGTGCCAGCAGCTCGGGACTAGCGGGAGTGGAGCAGTTCTTC. Translating gives CASSSGLAGVEQFF.

V gene TRBV28 combines with J gene TRBJ2-3; D possibly corresponds to TRBD1 (6 bases). The CDR3 length is 16 residues. Per germline, CDR1 MDHEN and CDR2 SYDVKM. Trimming took 6 bases from V and 3 from J, leaving 19 bases between them. The CDR3 DNA reads TGTGCCAGCAGAGTACCCGGGACACAAAGAACAGATACGCAGTATTTT. It specifies CASRVPGTQRTDTQYF.

The V gene is TRBV19, the J gene TRBJ2-7, with 8 nucleotides matching TRBD2. The CDR3 spans 13 residues. The J segment lost 0 bases and the V segment lost 6 bases, leaving 1 base of the junction unmatched. Germline V gene sequence: CDR1 LNHDA, CDR2 SQIVND (reference sequence). This CDR3 is CASRSGSSYEQYF. In nucleotides, the CDR3 is TGTGCCAGTAGGAGCGGGAGCTCCTACGAGCAGTACTTC.